This TCR beta chain emerged from a study of T-cell memory formation after mild COVID-19. MiXCR, applied by TCRdb to the 5' RACE reads, yields one record per CDR3 protein. The table shows roughly 220,000 distinct CDR3 sequences, with about 9.2% occurring only once. Germline V gene sequence: CDR1 SGHTA, CDR2 FQGNSA. This CDR3 contains 12 residues. This clonotype is categorized as medium-sized. At one boundary the junction diverges from the germline segment, which might be a read error. V is TRBV7-2 and J is TRBJ2-7, with D tentatively TRBD2 (5 bases). The sequence came from a man younger than 35 who had mild COVID-19 (a few samples of this study predate the infection). Cell type and time point are not known. Sequenced input: PBMCs or a T cell subset sorted from them (not recorded which). The CDR3, as DNA: TGTGCCAGCAGCCCCCGTACGGGGTCTGTTGACTTC. This sequence encodes CASSPRTGSVDF.